Shown below are 20 T cell receptor beta chains from a single sample sequenced in a study of blood T cells in healthy people across ages. The authors ran a second PCR of about 6 to 11 cycles using a sample-barcoded 5' primer and a J-beta primer mix. MiXCR, applied by TCRdb to the 5' RACE reads, yields one record per CDR3 protein. The data contain 450,000 to 650,000 distinct CDR3 sequences, approximately 25% of them singletons. This sample was also put to use in a study of T cells of mothers and their children.

What was sequenced was blood. The source of these receptors is a boy younger than 18 in good health.

This clonotype showed up just a few times. The junction shows a germline mismatch at one end, possibly a read error. This chain connects TRBV7-7 to TRBJ2-5; 8 bases fit TRBD1. The CDR3 length is 15 residues. The germline V gene encodes CDR1 SSHAT and CDR2 FNYEAQ (reference sequence). For the CDR3, the DNA is TGTGCTAGCAGCCAGGGGGCGGGGATACAAGAGACCCAGTACTTC. Its protein product is CASSQGAGIQETQYF. Looking up the rest from reference TRBV7-7 and TRBJ2-5 gives the full variable domain: GAGVSQSPRYKVTKRGQDVTLRCDPISSHATLYWYQQALGQGPEFLTYFNYEAQPDKSGLPSDRFSAERPEGSISTLTIQRTEQRDSAMYRCASSQGAGIQETQYFGPGTRLLVL.

V usage is TRBV11-2 and J usage is TRBJ1-2; D is unresolved. The CDR3 sequence is 15 residues long. Trimming took 5 bases from V and 2 from J, leaving 15 bases between them. Germline CDR1 SGHAT, CDR2 FQNNGV. CDR3 in DNA: TGTGCCAGCAGCCGGACTTTGGCAGAAAACTATGGCTACACCTTC. Translated: CASSRTLAENYGYTF. The variable domain in full, completed from reference TRBV11-2 and TRBJ1-2, reads EAGVAQSPRYKIIEKRQSVAFWCNPISGHATLYWYQQILGQGPKLLIQFQNNGVVDDSQLPKDRFSAERLKGVDSTLKIQPAKLEDSAVYLCASSRTLAENYGYTFGSGTRLTVV.

This clonotype was counted only a few times. The rearrangement joins TRBV28 to TRBJ1-2, with TRBD1 matching over 9 bases. With 11 bases clipped from V and 9 bases from J, the junction kept 7 bases outside the gene matches. Germline-derived CDR1 and CDR2 are MDHEN and SYDVKM. This CDR3 is 11 amino acids long. This chain's CDR3 is CAGGQGRRYTF. The CDR3 DNA reads as TGTGCCGGGGGACAGGGCCGTCGCTACACCTTC.

In its sample, this clonotype was seen a few times. This chain links TRBV27 with TRBJ1-2; the D gene is possibly TRBD1 (6 bases). V was shortened by 2 bases and J by 0 bases, with 7 bases between the two germline ends. This CDR3 contains 14 residues. CDR1 and CDR2 (germline): MNHEY, SMNVEV (reference sequence). As DNA, the CDR3 is TGTGCCAGCAGTTTAAGGGGGTCTAACTATGGCTACACCTTC. As protein: CASSLRGSNYGYTF.

Notes on this clonotype: A much more abundant neighbour one base away suggests this may be a read error. Here the CDR3 reads CASSVSSGGGFGCNTQYF. CDR3 coding DNA: TGTGCCAGCAGCGTCAGTAGCGGGGGGGGTTTTGGGTGCAATACGCAGTATTTT. The chain uses TRBV7-2 and TRBJ2-3; 11 bases agree with TRBD2. Trimming at V came to 5 bases and at J to 7 bases, leaving 17 bases not matched to a gene. Germline V gene sequence: CDR1 SGHTA, CDR2 FQGNSA. The length of the CDR3 is 18 residues.

This clonotype was observed a handful of times. The chain employs TRBV28 and TRBJ2-2; D is perhaps TRBD2 (6 bases). Deletions cut 3 bases from V and 6 bases from J, with 17 bases between. The length of the CDR3 is 16 residues. Per the germline V gene, CDR1 is MDHEN and CDR2 is SYDVKM. The CDR3 region has the DNA TGTGCCAGCAGTTTTTTGGGGGGTACTTTGGCCGGGGAGCTGTTTTTT. It encodes CASSFLGGTLAGELFF. Based on the CDR3 plus reference TRBV28 and TRBJ2-2, the full variable domain is DVKVTQSSRYLVKRTGEKVFLECVQDMDHENMFWYRQDPGLGLRLIYFSYDVKMKEKGDIPEGYSVSREKKERFSLILESASTNQTSMYLCASSFLGGTLAGELFFGEGSRLTVL.

This clonotype was found many times. The rearrangement joins TRBV5-1 to TRBJ2-1; D uncertain. Trimming stripped 0 bases from V and 7 bases from J, with 5 bases between. The CDR3 runs to 12 residues. Germline V gene lookup returns CDR1 SGHRS and CDR2 YFSETQ. This chain's CDR3 is CASSLVENEQFF. The CDR3, as DNA: TGCGCCAGCAGCTTGGTCGAAAATGAGCAGTTCTTC. Full variable domain (rest looked up from reference TRBV5-1 and TRBJ2-1): KAGVTQTPRYLIKTRGQQVTLSCSPISGHRSVSWYQQTPGQGLQFLFEYFSETQRNKGNFPGRFSGRQFSNSRSEMNVSTLELGDSALYLCASSLVENEQFFGPGTRLTVL.

This clonotype was picked up a small number of times. The chain couples TRBV20-1 to TRBJ2-5; 9 nucleotides line up with TRBD1. The DNA end lines up better with TRBJ2-1; the J call may be wrong. Germline CDR1 and CDR2: DFQATT and SNEGSKA (reference sequence). The CDR3 runs to 14 residues. CDR3 DNA sequence: TGCAGTGGAACTCCGGGACAGGGTCCCAATGAGCAGTTCTTC. Translation: CSGTPGQGPNEQFF.

The V call is TRBV10-3, the J call TRBJ2-5; 11 bases map to TRBD2. With 4 bases clipped from V and 1 base from J, the junction kept 2 bases outside the gene matches. Per germline, CDR1 ENHRY and CDR2 SYGVKD. The CDR3 is made up of 15 amino acids. The chain's CDR3 is CAISGGTSGQETQYF. CDR3 in DNA: TGTGCCATCAGTGGGGGGACTAGCGGCCAAGAGACCCAGTACTTC.

This clonotype has just a few counts. The chain is built from TRBV4-3 and TRBJ2-1; TRBD2 might be the D (6 bases). V shed 0 bases and J shed 4 bases, with 13 bases lying between them. The CDR3 loop spans 16 amino acids. Germline V gene sequence: CDR1 LGHNA, CDR2 YSLEER. The DNA of the CDR3 is TGCGCCAGCAGCCAAGATTGGGGGGACGGTTACAATGAGCAGTTCTTC. It encodes CASSQDWGDGYNEQFF.

The chain carries TRBV15 and TRBJ1-4; 9 bases map to TRBD1. Germline assignment: CDR1 LNHNV and CDR2 YYDKDF (reference sequence). V was clipped by 3 bases and J by 7 bases; unmatched bases: 3. The CDR3 runs to 14 residues. CDR3 bases: TGTGCCACCAGCAGGGGACAGGGCGGTGAAAAACTGTTTTTT. Amino acid sequence: CATSRGQGGEKLFF.

The rearrangement joins TRBV4-1 to TRBJ2-5, with 10 bases that match TRBD2. Germline CDR1 and CDR2: MGHRA and YSYEKL. The junction had 10 bases not matched to a gene; V was cut back by 1 base and J by 5 bases. The CDR3 sequence is 17 residues long. For the CDR3, the DNA is TGCGCCAGCAGCCAAGGATTCCTAGCGGGAGCGGGTGAGACCCAGTACTTC. Encoded protein: CASSQGFLAGAGETQYF.

This clonotype has just a few counts. The genes are TRBV7-8 and TRBJ2-4; D is perhaps TRBD1 or TRBD2 (5 bases each). Trimming stripped 5 bases from V and 5 bases from J, with 7 bases between. CDR3 length: 12 residues. Germline V gene lookup returns CDR1 SGHVS and CDR2 FQNEAQ. This chain's CDR3 is CASSRDQNIQYF. CDR3 coding DNA: TGTGCCAGCAGCAGGGACCAAAACATTCAGTACTTC. The complete variable domain, with remaining parts taken from reference TRBV7-8 and TRBJ2-4, reads GAGVSQSPRYKVAKRGQDVALRCDPISGHVSLFWYQQALGQGPEFLTYFQNEAQLDKSGLPSDRFFAERPEGSVSTLKIQRTQQEDSAVYLCASSRDQNIQYFGAGTRLSVL.

This clonotype has a handful of counts. V is TRBV4-1 and J is TRBJ2-7; D unclear. This CDR3 comprises 13 residues. CDR1 and CDR2 from the germline V gene are MGHRA and YSYEKL. V lost 1 base, J lost 5 bases, and 9 bases lay in between. As DNA, the CDR3 is TGCGCCAGCAGCCAAGTCGTCCGGGACGAGCAGTACTTC. It yields the protein CASSQVVRDEQYF.

The rearrangement joins TRBV5-1 to TRBJ1-1, with D unresolved. Trimming took off 4 bases at V and 8 bases at J, with 15 bases between the two ends. The CDR3 is 13 amino acids. Germline CDR1 is SGHRS and CDR2 is YFSETQ. DNA for the CDR3: TGCGCCAGCAGCCCGACCCTGGCGGCGGAAGCTTTCTTT. It is translated as CASSPTLAAEAFF.

This clonotype was picked up a small number of times. The J gene is TRBJ2-5, the V gene TRBV29-1; 13 bases are shared with TRBD2. Germline CDR1 SQVTM, CDR2 ANQGSEA. CDR3 length: 17 amino acids. Losses at the gene ends were 2 bases for V and 0 bases for J; bases not matched to a gene: 6. The CDR3 region has the DNA TGCAGCGTTGAAACTAGCGGGGGGGTTATGTACCAAGAGACCCAGTACTTC. This gives the protein CSVETSGGVMYQETQYF.

This chain connects TRBV3-1 to TRBJ2-5; weak D call: TRBD2 (6 bases). Trimming pared 2 bases from V and 4 bases from J, leaving 11 bases between. This CDR3 region has 14 residues. Germline loops: CDR1 LGHDT, CDR2 YNNKEL (reference sequence). Written as DNA, the CDR3 is TGTGCCAGCAGCCAAAACGGGGGTGGAGAGACCCAGTACTTC. This codes for CASSQNGGGETQYF.

This chain joins TRBV12-3 or TRBV12-4 and TRBJ1-3, with TRBD1 matching 9 bases. V was pared by 3 bases and J by 6 bases, with 9 bases of the junction left unmatched. The CDR3 is made up of 16 amino acids. CDR3 DNA: TGTGCCAGCAGTTTCCTACCGGGACAGGGTAAAAACACCATATATTTT. Amino acids: CASSFLPGQGKNTIYF.

V gene TRBV7-2 combines with J gene TRBJ2-5, with D maybe TRBD2 (6 bases). The CDR3 has 13 residues. The V end was cut by 4 bases, the J end by 7 bases, with 13 bases between. CDR1 SGHTA and CDR2 FQGNSA come from the germline V gene. CDR3 DNA sequence: TGTGCCAGCAGCTGGGAGGCCAGCGGGACCCAGTACTTC. It codes for CASSWEASGTQYF.

This rearrangement joins TRBV5-1 to TRBJ2-3; TRBD2 matches at 14 bases. V was clipped by 4 bases and J by 4 bases; unmatched bases: 5. This CDR3 contains 16 residues. Germline V gives CDR1 SGHRS, CDR2 YFSETQ. CDR3 nucleotide sequence: TGCGCCAGCAGCACGGGACTAGCGGGAGCAGCAGATACGCAGTATTTT. As protein: CASSTGLAGAADTQYF.